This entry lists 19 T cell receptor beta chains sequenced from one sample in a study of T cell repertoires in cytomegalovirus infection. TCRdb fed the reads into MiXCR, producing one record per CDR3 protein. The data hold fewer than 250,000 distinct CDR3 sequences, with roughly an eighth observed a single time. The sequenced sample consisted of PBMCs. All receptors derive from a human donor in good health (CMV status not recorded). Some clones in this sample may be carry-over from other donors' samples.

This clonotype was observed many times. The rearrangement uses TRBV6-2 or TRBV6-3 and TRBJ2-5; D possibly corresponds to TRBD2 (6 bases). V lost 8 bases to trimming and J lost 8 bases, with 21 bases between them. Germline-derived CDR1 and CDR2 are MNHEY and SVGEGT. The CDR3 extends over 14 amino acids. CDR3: CASGSDRDSPTQYF. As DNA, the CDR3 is TGTGCCAGCGGATCAGACCGGGACTCCCCAACCCAGTACTTC.

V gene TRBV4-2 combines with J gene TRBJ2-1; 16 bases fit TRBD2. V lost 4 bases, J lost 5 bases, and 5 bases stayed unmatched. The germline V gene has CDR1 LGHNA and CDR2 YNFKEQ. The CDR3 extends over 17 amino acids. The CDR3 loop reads CASSPGTSGRADNEQFF. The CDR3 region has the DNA TGTGCCAGCAGCCCCGGGACTAGCGGGAGGGCTGACAATGAGCAGTTCTTC.

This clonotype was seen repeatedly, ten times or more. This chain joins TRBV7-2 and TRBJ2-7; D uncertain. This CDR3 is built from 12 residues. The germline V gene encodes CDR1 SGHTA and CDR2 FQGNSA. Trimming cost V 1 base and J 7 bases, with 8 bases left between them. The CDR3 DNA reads TGTGCCAGCAGCTTAGATACGGGTGAGCAGTACTTC. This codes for CASSLDTGEQYF.

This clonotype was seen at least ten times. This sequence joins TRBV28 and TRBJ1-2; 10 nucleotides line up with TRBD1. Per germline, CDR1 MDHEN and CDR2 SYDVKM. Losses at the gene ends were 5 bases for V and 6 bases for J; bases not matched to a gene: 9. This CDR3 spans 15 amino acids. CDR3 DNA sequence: TGTGCCAGCAGTCCGACCCGGGACAGGGGTGATGGCTACACCTTC. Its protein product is CASSPTRDRGDGYTF.

The CDR3 spells CASSRGLAGEQFF. CDR3 in DNA: TGTGCCAGTAGCCGGGGATTAGCGGGGGAGCAGTTCTTC. J is TRBJ2-1 and V is TRBV19, with 8 bases aligning to TRBD2. Germline values: CDR1 LNHDA, CDR2 SQIVND (reference sequence). The CDR3 runs to 13 residues. Trimming removed 6 bases from V and 10 bases from J; junction bases left unmatched: 8.

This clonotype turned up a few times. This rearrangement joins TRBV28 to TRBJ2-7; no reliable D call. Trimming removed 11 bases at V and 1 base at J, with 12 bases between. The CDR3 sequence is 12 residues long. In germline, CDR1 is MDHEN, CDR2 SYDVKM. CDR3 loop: CALTGRSYEQYF. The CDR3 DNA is TGTGCCCTTACTGGCAGGTCCTACGAGCAGTACTTC.

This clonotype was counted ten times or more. DNA of the CDR3: TGTGCCAGCAGCTTTTACAGAACTAGCAATCAGCCCCAGCATTTT. Encoded protein: CASSFYRTSNQPQHF. The chain employs TRBV5-7 and TRBJ1-5; the D is unclear. TRBV5-7 is given ORF status, its function remaining uncertain. V dropped 2 bases and J dropped 0 bases, with 9 bases sitting between them. This CDR3 has 15 residues.

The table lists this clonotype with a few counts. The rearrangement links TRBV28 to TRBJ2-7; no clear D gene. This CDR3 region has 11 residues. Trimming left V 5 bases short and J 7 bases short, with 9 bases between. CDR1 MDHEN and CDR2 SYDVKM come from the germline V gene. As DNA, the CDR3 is TGTGCCAGCAGTCCTCAGAGGGAGCAGTACTTC. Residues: CASSPQREQYF.

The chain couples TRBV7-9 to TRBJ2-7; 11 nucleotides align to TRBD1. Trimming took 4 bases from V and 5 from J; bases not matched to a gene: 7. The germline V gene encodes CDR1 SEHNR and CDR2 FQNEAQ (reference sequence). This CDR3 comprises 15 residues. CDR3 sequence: CASSSIGTGGDEQYF. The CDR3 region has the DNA TGTGCCAGCAGCTCTATCGGGACAGGGGGGGACGAGCAGTACTTC. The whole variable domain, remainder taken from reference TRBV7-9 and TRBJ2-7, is DTGVSQNPRHKITKRGQNVTFRCDPISEHNRLYWYRQTLGQGPEFLTYFQNEAQLEKSRLLSDRFSAERPKGSFSTLEIQRTEQGDSAMYLCASSSIGTGGDEQYFGPGTRLTVT.

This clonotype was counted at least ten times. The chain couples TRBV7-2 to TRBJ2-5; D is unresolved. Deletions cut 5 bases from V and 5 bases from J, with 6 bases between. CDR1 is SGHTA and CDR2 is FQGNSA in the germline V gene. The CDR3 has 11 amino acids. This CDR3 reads CASSETETQYF. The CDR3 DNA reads TGTGCCAGCAGCGAGACGGAGACCCAGTACTTC.

CDR3 sequence reads: CASSSTGQKNTGELFF. As DNA, the CDR3 is TGTGCCAGCAGTTCTACGGGACAGAAGAACACCGGGGAGCTGTTTTTT. The chain has TRBV12-3 or TRBV12-4 and TRBJ2-2; 7 nucleotides line up with TRBD1. The CDR3 sequence is 16 residues long. V was clipped by 4 bases and J by 1 base; unmatched bases: 6.

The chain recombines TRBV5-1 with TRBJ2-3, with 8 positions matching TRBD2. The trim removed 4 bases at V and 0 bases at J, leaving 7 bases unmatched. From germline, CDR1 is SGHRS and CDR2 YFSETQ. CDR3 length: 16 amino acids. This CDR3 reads CASSPGGGASTDTQYF. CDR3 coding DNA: TGCGCCAGCAGCCCCGGGGGGGGGGCAAGCACAGATACGCAGTATTTT.

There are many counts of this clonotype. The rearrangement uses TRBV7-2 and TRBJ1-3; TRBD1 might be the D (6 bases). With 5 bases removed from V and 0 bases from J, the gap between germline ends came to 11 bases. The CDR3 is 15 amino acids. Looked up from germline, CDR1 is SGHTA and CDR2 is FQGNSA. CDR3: CASSRTAISGNTIYF. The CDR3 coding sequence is TGTGCCAGCAGCCGGACAGCGATCTCTGGAAACACCATATATTTT.

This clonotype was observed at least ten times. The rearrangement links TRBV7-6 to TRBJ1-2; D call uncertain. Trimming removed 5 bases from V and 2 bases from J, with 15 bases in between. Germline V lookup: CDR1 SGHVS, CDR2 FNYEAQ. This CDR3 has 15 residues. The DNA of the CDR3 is TGTGCCAGCAGCCAAACATCGGACGGAAACTATGGCTACACCTTC. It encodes CASSQTSDGNYGYTF.

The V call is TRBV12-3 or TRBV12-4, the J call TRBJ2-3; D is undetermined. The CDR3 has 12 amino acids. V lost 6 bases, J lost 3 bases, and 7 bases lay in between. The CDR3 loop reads CASRLRTDTQYF. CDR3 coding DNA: TGTGCCAGCAGGCTGAGAACAGATACGCAGTATTTT.

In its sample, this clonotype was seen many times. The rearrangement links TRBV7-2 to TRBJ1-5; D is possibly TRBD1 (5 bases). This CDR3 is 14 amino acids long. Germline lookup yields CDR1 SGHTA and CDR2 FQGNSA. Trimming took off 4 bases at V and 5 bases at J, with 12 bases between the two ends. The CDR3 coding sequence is TGTGCCAGCAGCTGGGCAGGGAGAGATCAGCCCCAGCATTTT. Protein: CASSWAGRDQPQHF.

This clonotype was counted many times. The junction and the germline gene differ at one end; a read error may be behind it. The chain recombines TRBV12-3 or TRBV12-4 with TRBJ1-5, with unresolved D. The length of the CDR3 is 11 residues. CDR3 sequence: CASRANPPQHF. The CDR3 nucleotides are TGTGCCAGCAGGGCAAATCCGCCCCAGCATTTT.

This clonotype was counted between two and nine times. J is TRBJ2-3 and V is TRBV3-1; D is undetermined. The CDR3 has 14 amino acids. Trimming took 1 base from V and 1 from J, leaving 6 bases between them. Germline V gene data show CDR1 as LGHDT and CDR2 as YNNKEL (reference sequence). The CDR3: CASSQGQGTDTQYF. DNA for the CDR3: TGTGCCAGCAGCCAAGGGCAGGGCACAGATACGCAGTATTTT.

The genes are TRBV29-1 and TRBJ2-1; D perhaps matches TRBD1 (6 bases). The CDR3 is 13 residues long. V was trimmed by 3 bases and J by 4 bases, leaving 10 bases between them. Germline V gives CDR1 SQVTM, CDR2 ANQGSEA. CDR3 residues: CSVDPGVYNEQFF. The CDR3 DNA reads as TGCAGCGTTGACCCAGGGGTATACAATGAGCAGTTCTTC.